Included here is one T cell receptor (beta chain) sequence, with context. The target of this receptor is not known. Nothing much larger sits one base from this clone, and base qualities are not available. The CDR3 holds 13 amino acids from the cysteine to the phenylalanine. The only DNA kept is the CDR3, 39 bases in frame from the first base. From the germline V gene, CDR1 is SGHDN and CDR2 is FVKESK. The junction carries 9 bases between V and J, which are trimmed by 6 bases and 1 base respectively. This specimen belongs to a study of a mutant IDH1 vaccine in newly diagnosed glioma (dated by TCRdb to the early 2020s). As for the study more broadly: Vaccination was initiated 4-6 weeks after radiotherapy alone, or concurrently with temozolomide cycles in the chemotherapy-containing groups. Of the approximately 30 treated patients, around 62% were male and approximately 40% were female, and a mean age of 40.4 years was recorded. Prior to enrollment, standard therapy consisting of radiotherapy alone, temozolomide alone, or radiochemotherapy with temozolomide had been administered to patients, with the combination being received by most patients. Visit V12 was the week-35 safety follow-up and visit V13 was the week-47 end of study. Peripheral blood samples were drawn at six visits, namely V03 (baseline), V05, V07, V10, V12 and V13. Longitudinal TCRB deep sequencing was done for fewer than 30 treated patients, wherever samples were available for exploratory analyses.

The library was produced with the immunoSEQ multiplex PCR assay. Rearranged TCR beta chain sequences were amplified with the hsTCRB Kit following the manufacturer's protocol. Sequencing of TCRB libraries was carried out on an Illumina MiSeq. The authors' pipeline ran thus. Demultiplexing, trimming and gene mapping were performed with the kit vendor's proprietary platform. TCRdb's version of the immuneACCESS table is confined to in-frame rearrangements and falls short of the full clone set. An unresolved V gene accounts for under half of the shortfall where checked; the remainder is of unknown origin. V and J calls and clone size are given by that table; D and trimming were obtained from the DNA. A total of tens of thousands of clones appear in this sample, more than 65% of them only once. The ten top clones hold 29% of the sample. Paper-wide results and their limitations: Changes in the top peripheral T cell clonotypes picked up by TCRB sequencing did not appear to be linked to pseudoprogression. Across multiple MHC alleles, vaccine-induced immune responses were seen in around 93% of patients. PBMC samples for TCRB deep sequencing were selected based on availability. According to the authors, sample limitations meant that analyses of patient blood samples could not be reproduced.

The meaning of the sample's time point label: week 47, end of study. Every vaccine dose consisted of 300 ug of a 20-mer mutant IDH1 peptide in Montanide, administered subcutaneously together with topical imiquimod. Eight vaccinations were administered to patients in weeks 1, 3, 5, 7, 11, 15, 19 and 23, corresponding to visits V03 through V10. The donors had newly diagnosed IDH1-mutant astrocytomas of WHO grade 3 or 4 that showed loss of nuclear ATRX. The samples were drawn from NOA16, a multicentre, single-arm, open-label phase I trial in Germany that tested a mutant IDH1 peptide vaccine in humans for the first time. Genomic DNA for TCRB sequencing was extracted from EDTA blood using the DNeasy Blood and Tissue Kit.

Recombination joined TRBV14 with TRBJ1-1, and TRBD1 may be the D gene, going by 5 matching bases. The TCR comes from a man under 40 with glioma. The specimen comprised PBMCs, sampled from a glioma patient whose treatment included an IDH1 peptide vaccine. The bases are TGTGCCAGCAGAGGGACGGGGAACACTGAAGCTTTCTTT. Its coded protein is CASRGTGNTEAFF.